This T cell receptor (beta chain) emerged from a study of T cell responses to AZD1222 COVID-19 vaccine (dated by TCRdb to 2020 to 2022). Study-wide context: AZD1222 recipients with second doses at about 4 weeks or about 12 weeks were pooled, because spike-specific TCR depth and breadth did not differ between schedules. TCR sequencing was performed for roughly 250 trial participants, of whom about 200 were given two doses of AZD1222 and around 26 were given two doses of MenACWY control vaccine. Enrollment into the trials was organized by age into subgroups of 18-55, 56-69 and 70-plus years, and those subgroups contained roughly 150, 30 and 60 TCR-sequenced participants, respectively. Results and caveats for the whole study, not just this receptor: Only a handful of AZD1222 recipients were SARS-CoV-2 seropositive at baseline, limiting conclusions about previously exposed vaccinees. Participants were mostly white British, with more females than males. The authors suggested clonal diversity may have been underestimated. Nearly half of unique spike-specific TCRs reportedly recognized epitopes outside regions mutated in the B.1.351 and B.1.1.7 variants. The 56-69-year group was small, and its depth increase did not reach significance, likely because of low power. No day 14 peak-response samples were available, so repertoires were characterized only after the peak T cell response. The vaccine-associated CD4 TCRs covered the entire spike protein, and the dominant responses fell in regions 160-218 and 743-854. After two AZD1222 doses, both the breadth and the depth of spike-specific TCRs were significantly higher than at day 0 and than in MenACWY recipients.

On this clone itself: Which antigen it targets is not known. No base quality values were provided; no much bigger clone lies one nucleotide off.

The CDR3 regions of human TCRbeta chains were analyzed by immunosequencing. In the original analysis: Repertoire TCRs were matched against a reference library of SARS-CoV-2-specific TCRs generated with the MIRA antigen-specificity platform. Breadth was defined as the fraction of unique TCRs that were SARS-CoV-2-associated. Depth was defined as the fraction of total T cells that were SARS-CoV-2-associated. Using the MIRA data, each spike-specific TCR was assigned both to the spike region to which the TCR was reactive and to a CD4 or CD8 class. Log10-transformed breadth and depth values were compared by one-way ANOVA with Sidak's multiple comparisons tests. Sourced from immuneACCESS, this table was stored by TCRdb with only in-frame sequences that have V and J called. A share of the clones is absent; for the studies checked, an unresolved V gene accounts for under half, and the remainder has no known explanation. V and J calls and clone size come straight from that table; D and trimming were deduced from the DNA. The sample contains about 150,000 clones, more than 75% of them found a single time. Jointly, the top ten make up around 18% of the sample.

Including cysteine and phenylalanine, the CDR3 has 15 amino acids. The sequence is cut down to CDR3 DNA, 45 bases in frame from base 1. The meaning of the sample's time point label: baseline before first vaccination. Vaccinee samples came from UK trials COV001 and COV002, including a single-blind randomized controlled phase 2/3 trial of AZD1222 (ChAdOx1 nCoV-19) in healthy adults. For TCRbeta chain sequencing, PBMC samples from trial participants were taken at day 0 and at day 28 after the second dose. The V and J segments used are TRBV21-1 and TRBJ1-2; TRBD1 was called by the table and not checked on the DNA. TRBV21-1 is tagged as a pseudogene. The origin of this receptor is an adult in good health. Source: peripheral blood, taken on day 0 of AZD1222 vaccination. The nucleotide sequence reads as follows: TGTGCCAGCAGCAAAGGGCTGGCAGGGGGCTATGGCTACACCTTC. The encoded protein is CASSKGLAGGYGYTF.